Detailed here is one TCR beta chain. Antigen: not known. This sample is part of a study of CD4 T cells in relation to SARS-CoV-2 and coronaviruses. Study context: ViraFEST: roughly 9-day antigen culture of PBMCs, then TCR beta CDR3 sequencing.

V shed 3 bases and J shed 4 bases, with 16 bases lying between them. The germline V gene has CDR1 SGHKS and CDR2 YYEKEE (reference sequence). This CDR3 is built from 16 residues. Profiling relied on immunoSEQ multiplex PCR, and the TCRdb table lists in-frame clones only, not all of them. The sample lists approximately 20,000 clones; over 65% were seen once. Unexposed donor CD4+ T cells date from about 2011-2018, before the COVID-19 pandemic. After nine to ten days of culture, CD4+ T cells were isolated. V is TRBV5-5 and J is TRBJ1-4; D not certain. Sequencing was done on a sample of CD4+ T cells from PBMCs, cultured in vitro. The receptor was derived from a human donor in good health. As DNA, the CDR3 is TGTGCCAGCAGCTCGAGCACCCGGCGGGATAATGAAAAACTGTTTTTT. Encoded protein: CASSSSTRRDNEKLFF.